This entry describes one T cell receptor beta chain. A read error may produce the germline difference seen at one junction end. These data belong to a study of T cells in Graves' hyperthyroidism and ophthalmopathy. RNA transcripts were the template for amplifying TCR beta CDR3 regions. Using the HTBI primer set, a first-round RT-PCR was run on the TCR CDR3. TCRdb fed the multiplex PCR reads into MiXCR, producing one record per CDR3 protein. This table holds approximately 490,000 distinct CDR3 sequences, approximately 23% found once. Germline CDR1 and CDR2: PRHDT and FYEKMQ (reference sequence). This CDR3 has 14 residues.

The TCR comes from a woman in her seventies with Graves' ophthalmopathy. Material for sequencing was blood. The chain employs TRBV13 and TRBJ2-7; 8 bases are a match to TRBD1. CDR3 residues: CASSWTGTPYQQYF. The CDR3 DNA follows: TGTGCCAGCAGCTGGACAGGGACCCCCTACCAGCAGTACTTC.